These T cell receptor beta chains were read from a single sample in a study of T-cell reconstitution after alpha-beta-depleted transplantation in children. TCRdb re-called the PCR reads with MiXCR, one entry per CDR3 protein. Among 200,000 to 250,000 distinct CDR3 sequences listed, 20% to 30% were seen once. The sample consisted of PBMCs, mostly from graft donor cells, taken 360 days after TCRalphabeta/CD19-depleted stem cell transplant. These receptors all stem from a female patient aged 2 to 10 who had a stem cell transplant for congenital amegakaryocytic thrombocytopenia, so the T cells may come from the graft donor. Each CDR3 is given with its conserved first and last residue. The order of the fields is J gene, V gene, D gene, clone size, CDR3 protein, CDR3 DNA. A D gene is named only where the DNA matches it firmly. Rows give clone size only sometimes, using once, few, many, or a class for an expanded clone.

>TRBJ1-2|TRBV5-6|-|-
CASSLSPSYGYTF
TGTGCCAGCAGCTTAAGTCCCTCCTATGGCTACACCTTC
>TRBJ2-2|TRBV7-2|TRBD2|-
CASSTGLAGYHGELFF
TGTGCCAGCAGCACCGGACTAGCGGGATATCACGGGGAGCTGTTTTTT
>TRBJ2-2|TRBV7-8|-|few
CASSLGWGTPDANTGELFF
TGTGCCAGCAGCTTAGGTTGGGGGACGCCCGACGCGAACACCGGGGAGCTGTTTTTT
>TRBJ1-2|TRBV4-2|-|many
CASSQDGGTPYGYTF
TGTGCCAGCAGCCAAGATGGCGGGACACCGTATGGCTACACCTTC
>TRBJ1-1|TRBV20-1|TRBD1|-
CSARRTGLGAFF
TGCAGTGCTAGACGGACAGGGTTAGGAGCTTTCTTT
>TRBJ2-1|TRBV7-6|TRBD2|-
CASSLRVAGVAYNEQFF
TGTGCCAGCAGCTTAAGGGTAGCGGGAGTGGCTTACAATGAGCAGTTCTTC
>TRBJ2-1|TRBV28|-|few
CASSLSRWGNEQFF
TGTGCCAGCAGTTTATCTAGGTGGGGGAATGAGCAGTTCTTC
>TRBJ2-1|TRBV12-3/TRBV12-4|TRBD1|few
CASSSQTGTGVNEQFF
TGTGCCAGCAGTTCACAGACCGGGACAGGGGTCAATGAGCAGTTCTTC
>TRBJ2-3|TRBV7-2|TRBD2|-
CASFKASGRADTQYF
TGTGCCAGCTTCAAGGCTAGCGGGAGGGCAGATACGCAGTATTTT
>TRBJ2-6|TRBV7-9|TRBD2|few
CASSPGLAGNLGVLTF
TGTGCCAGCAGCCCCGGACTAGCGGGGAATTTAGGCGTCCTGACTTTC
>TRBJ1-1|TRBV7-9|-|-
CASSFVPRGWNTEAFF
TGTGCCAGCAGCTTTGTCCCACGGGGCTGGAACACTGAAGCTTTCTTT
>TRBJ2-1|TRBV20-1|-|-
CSARESGPNEQFF
TGCAGTGCTAGAGAGTCAGGGCCCAATGAGCAGTTCTTC
>TRBJ2-5|TRBV19|TRBD2|many
CASSPWPSGGQETQYF
TGTGCCAGTAGCCCATGGCCGTCGGGAGGGCAAGAGACCCAGTACTTC
>TRBJ2-1|TRBV4-1|-|few
CASSQGLVAALDGEQFF
TGCGCCAGCAGCCAAGGCCTAGTGGCAGCTCTAGATGGCGAGCAGTTCTTC
>TRBJ2-1|TRBV24-1|-|-
CATSDYGGTDNEQFF
TGTGCCACCAGTGATTATGGGGGAACCGACAATGAGCAGTTCTTC
>TRBJ1-1|TRBV2|TRBD1|-
CASSTRDRGCFF
TGTGCCAGCAGTACCCGGGACAGGGGCTGTTTCTTT
>TRBJ1-1|TRBV29-1|-|-
CSVTGGQHTEAFF
TGCAGCGTCACCGGGGGGCAGCACACTGAAGCTTTCTTT
>TRBJ1-3|TRBV11-2|-|few
CASSPRGRGYSGNTIYF
TGTGCCAGCAGCCCCAGGGGCAGGGGCTACTCTGGAAACACCATATATTTT
>TRBJ1-1|TRBV12-3/TRBV12-4|-|many
CASSYGNTEAFF
TGTGCCAGCAGTTACGGGAACACTGAAGCTTTCTTT
>TRBJ2-7|TRBV7-6|TRBD2|-
CASSLGTSGISSYEQYF
TGTGCCAGCAGCTTAGGGACTAGCGGGATTAGCTCCTACGAGCAGTACTTC
>TRBJ2-5|TRBV21-1|-|few
CASSKAYRGSQETQYF
TGTGCCAGCAGCAAAGCTTACAGGGGGTCGCAAGAGACCCAGTACTTC
>TRBJ2-7|TRBV20-1|-|-
CSAKVVYEQYF
TGCAGTGCTAAGGTTGTGTACGAGCAGTACTTC
>TRBJ2-7|TRBV28|TRBD2|few
CASRPPSGSYEQYF
TGTGCCAGCAGGCCGCCTAGCGGGTCCTACGAGCAGTACTTC
>TRBJ2-1|TRBV7-9|-|few
CASSLFMRDEQFF
TGTGCCAGCAGCTTATTCATGCGGGATGAGCAGTTCTTC
>TRBJ2-3|TRBV20-1|-|once
CSAPRTDTQYF
TGCAGTGCTCCCCGCACAGATACGCAGTATTTT
>TRBJ2-3|TRBV5-1|-|few
CASSLARDTDTQYF
TGCGCCAGCAGCTTGGCCCGGGACACAGATACGCAGTATTTT
>TRBJ1-1|TRBV6-5|-|-
CASSYGSENTEAFF
TGTGCCAGCAGTTACGGGTCAGAGAACACTGAAGCTTTCTTT
>TRBJ2-3|TRBV4-3|-|-
CASSQARSRGPDTQYF
TGCGCCAGCAGCCAAGCCAGGTCACGGGGCCCAGATACGCAGTATTTT
>TRBJ2-7|TRBV15|TRBD2|few
CATSRDGGAFYEQYF
TGTGCCACCAGCAGAGACGGGGGGGCCTTTTACGAGCAGTACTTC
>TRBJ1-1|TRBV12-3/TRBV12-4|-|many
CASSPQGGRDTEAFF
TGTGCCAGCAGTCCCCAAGGGGGTCGGGACACTGAAGCTTTCTTT
>TRBJ2-7|TRBV5-5|TRBD1|few
CASSFAGQGYYEQYF
TGTGCCAGCAGCTTCGCCGGACAGGGATACTACGAGCAGTACTTC